The sequence of this T cell receptor (beta chain) was determined in a study of shared T cell receptors in the human thymus. The germline V and J ends were trimmed by 6 bases and 8 bases, with 8 bases remaining between them. CDR1 PRHDT and CDR2 FYEKMQ come from the germline V gene (reference sequence). The CDR3 length is 11 residues. TCRdb's copy holds only in-frame clones and misses some; the assay was immunoSEQ multiplex PCR. This table has about 660,000 clones, more than 75% appearing once. The same data also went into a second study, on human thymus T cells. Per that study: Usage of V and J genes appeared biased in thymic and blood repertoires.

The TCR originated in a boy younger than two with a congenital heart defect. Sequenced: thymocytes. The rearrangement joins TRBV13 to TRBJ2-1; tentative D call: TRBD1 (5 bases). Written as DNA, the CDR3 is TGTGCCAGCAGGGGGCGTTATGAGCAGTTCTTC. This encodes CASRGRYEQFF. Variable domain in full (rest from reference TRBV13 and TRBJ2-1): AAGVIQSPRHLIKEKRETATLKCYPIPRHDTVYWYQQGPGQDPQFLISFYEKMQSDKGSIPDRFSAQQFSDYHSELNMSSLELGDSALYFCASRGRYEQFFGPGTRLTVL.